Sequencing of this T cell receptor beta chain was carried out in a study of T cells after yellow fever vaccination. Conversion of TCR transcripts into cDNA relied on 5'RACE template switching, which added a universal primer site and UMIs. TCRdb re-called the 5' RACE reads through MiXCR, storing one row per CDR3 protein. The sample has 29,000 or so distinct CDR3 sequences, 5% seen once. This clonotype was picked up many times. Its antigen remains unidentified. Unmatched junction bases numbered 6, after V lost 6 bases and J lost 2 bases. Germline lookup yields CDR1 MDHEN and CDR2 SYDVKM. This CDR3 spans 15 amino acids. Study conclusions and caveats: After the booster, over 95% of CD4 and roughly nine tenths of CD8 primary-response clones were re-detected.

This material consisted of CD8+ T cells sorted from PBMCs, taken 10 days after the yellow fever booster vaccination. This TCR was recovered from a man aged 30 to 39 who received the YFV17D yellow fever vaccine. The chain combines TRBV28 with TRBJ2-3; 9 bases match TRBD2. As DNA, the CDR3 is TGTGCCAGCAGGCGAGGGACTAGCCCCACAGATACGCAGTATTTT. It yields the protein CASRRGTSPTDTQYF.